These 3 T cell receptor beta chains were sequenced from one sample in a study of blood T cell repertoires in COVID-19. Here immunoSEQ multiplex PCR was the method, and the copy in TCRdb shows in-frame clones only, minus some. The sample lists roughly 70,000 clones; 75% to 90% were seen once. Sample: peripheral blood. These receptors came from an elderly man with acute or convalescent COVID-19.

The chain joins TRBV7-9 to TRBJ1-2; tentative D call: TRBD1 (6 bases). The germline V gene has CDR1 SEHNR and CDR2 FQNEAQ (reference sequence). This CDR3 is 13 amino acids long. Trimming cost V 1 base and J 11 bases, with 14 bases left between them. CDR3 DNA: TGTGCCAGCAGCTTAGGGGTTGAGGGGGAATACACCTTC. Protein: CASSLGVEGEYTF.

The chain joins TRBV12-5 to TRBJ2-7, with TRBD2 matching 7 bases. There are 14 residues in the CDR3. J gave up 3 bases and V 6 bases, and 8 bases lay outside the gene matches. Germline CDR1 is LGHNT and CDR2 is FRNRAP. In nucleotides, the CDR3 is TGTGCTAGTGGGCCCGGGGGGAATGGCTACGAGCAGTACTTC. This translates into CASGPGGNGYEQYF.

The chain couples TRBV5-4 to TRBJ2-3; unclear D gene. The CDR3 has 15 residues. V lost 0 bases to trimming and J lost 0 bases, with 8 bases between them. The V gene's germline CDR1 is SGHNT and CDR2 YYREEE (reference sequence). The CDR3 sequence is CASSLDSKSTDTQYF. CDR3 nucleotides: TGTGCCAGCAGCTTGGACAGTAAAAGCACAGATACGCAGTATTTT.